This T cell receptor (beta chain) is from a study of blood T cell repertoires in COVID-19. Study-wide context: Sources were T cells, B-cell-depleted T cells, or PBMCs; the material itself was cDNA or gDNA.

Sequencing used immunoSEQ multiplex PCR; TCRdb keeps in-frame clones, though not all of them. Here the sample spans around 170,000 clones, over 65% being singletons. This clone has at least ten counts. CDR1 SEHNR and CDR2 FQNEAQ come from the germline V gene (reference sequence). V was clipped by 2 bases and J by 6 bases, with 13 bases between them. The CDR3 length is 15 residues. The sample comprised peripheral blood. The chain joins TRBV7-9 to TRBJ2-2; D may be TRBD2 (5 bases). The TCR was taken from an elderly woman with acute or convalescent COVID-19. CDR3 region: CASSLYRGPPGELFF. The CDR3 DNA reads TGTGCCAGCAGCTTATACAGAGGGCCCCCCGGGGAGCTGTTTTTT.